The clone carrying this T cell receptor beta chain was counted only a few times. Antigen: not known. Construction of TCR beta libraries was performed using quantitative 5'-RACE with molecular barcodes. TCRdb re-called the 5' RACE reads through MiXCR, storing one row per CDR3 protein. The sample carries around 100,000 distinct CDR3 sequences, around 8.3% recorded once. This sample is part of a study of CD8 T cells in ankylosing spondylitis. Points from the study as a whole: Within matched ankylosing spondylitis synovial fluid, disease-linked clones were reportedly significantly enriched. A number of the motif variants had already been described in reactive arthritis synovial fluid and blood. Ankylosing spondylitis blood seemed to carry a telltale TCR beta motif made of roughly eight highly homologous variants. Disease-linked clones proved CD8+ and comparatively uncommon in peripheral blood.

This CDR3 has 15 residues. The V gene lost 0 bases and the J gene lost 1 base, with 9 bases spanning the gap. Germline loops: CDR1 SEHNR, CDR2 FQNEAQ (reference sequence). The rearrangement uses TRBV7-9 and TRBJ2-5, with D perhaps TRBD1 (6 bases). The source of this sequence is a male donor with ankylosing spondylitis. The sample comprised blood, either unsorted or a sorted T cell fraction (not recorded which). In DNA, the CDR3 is TGTGCCAGCAGCTTAGCGCCGACAGGCCAAGAGACCCAGTACTTC. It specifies CASSLAPTGQETQYF.